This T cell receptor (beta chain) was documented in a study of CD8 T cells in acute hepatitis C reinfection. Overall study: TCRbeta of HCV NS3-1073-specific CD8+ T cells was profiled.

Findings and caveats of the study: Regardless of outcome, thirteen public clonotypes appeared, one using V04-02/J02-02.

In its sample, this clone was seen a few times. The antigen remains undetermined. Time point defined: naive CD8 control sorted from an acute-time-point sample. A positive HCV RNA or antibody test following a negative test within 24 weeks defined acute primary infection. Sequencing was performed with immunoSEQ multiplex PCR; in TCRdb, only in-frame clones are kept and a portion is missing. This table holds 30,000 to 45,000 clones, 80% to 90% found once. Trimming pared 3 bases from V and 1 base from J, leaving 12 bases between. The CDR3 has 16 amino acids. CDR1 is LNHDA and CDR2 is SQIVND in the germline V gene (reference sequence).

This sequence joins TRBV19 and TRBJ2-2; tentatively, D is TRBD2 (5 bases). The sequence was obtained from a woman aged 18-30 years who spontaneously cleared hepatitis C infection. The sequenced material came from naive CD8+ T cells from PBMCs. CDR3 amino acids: CASSIGEVGNTGELFF. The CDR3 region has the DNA TGTGCCAGTAGTATCGGGGAAGTGGGGAACACCGGGGAGCTGTTTTTT.